The 8 T cell receptor beta chains listed next were all sequenced from one sample in a study of T cell changes during pregnancy in multiple sclerosis. TCRdb keeps only in-frame clones here, not all; method: immunoSEQ multiplex PCR. The sample holds about 100,000 clones, roughly 92% seen once. Sample: peripheral blood, taken in the second trimester of pregnancy. The receptors come from a female donor with multiple sclerosis, enrolled in a pregnancy study.

The chain is built from TRBV6-1 and TRBJ1-4; no clear D. The CDR3 length is 13 residues. V lost 4 bases and J 15 bases, leaving 18 bases between the germline ends. CDR1 is MNHNS and CDR2 is SASEGT in the germline V gene. CDR3 coding DNA: TGTGCCAGCAGTGCCACGCGCCGGGATTTAGTGTTTTTT. Protein sequence: CASSATRRDLVFF.

The rearrangement uses TRBV5-5 and TRBJ2-3, with a tentative D call TRBD2 (5 bases). CDR1 and CDR2 (germline): SGHKS, YYEKEE (reference sequence). The CDR3 length is 14 residues. V was clipped by 2 bases and J by 0 bases, with 7 bases between them. As DNA, the CDR3 is TGTGCCAGCAGCTTAGGCGGGAGCACAGATACGCAGTATTTT. Amino acids: CASSLGGSTDTQYF.

The J gene is TRBJ1-6, the V gene TRBV19; 7 nucleotides agree with TRBD1. CDR3 length: 15 amino acids. Germline CDR1 is LNHDA and CDR2 is SQIVND (reference sequence). J gave up 6 bases and V 4 bases, and 6 bases lay outside the gene matches. CDR3 loop: CASSTTGMSNSPLHF. The CDR3 region has the DNA TGTGCCAGTAGTACGACAGGGATGAGTAATTCACCCCTCCACTTT.

The V call is TRBV4-1, the J call TRBJ2-7, with TRBD1 as a possible D gene (7 bases). CDR3 size: 16 residues. V was cut by 4 bases and J by 1 base, with 17 bases left in between. Germline V gene lookup returns CDR1 MGHRA and CDR2 YSYEKL. The CDR3 reads CASSRLGGGFSYEQYF. CDR3 in DNA: TGCGCCAGCAGCCGACTAGGAGGGGGCTTTTCCTACGAGCAGTACTTC.

The J gene is TRBJ1-1, the V gene TRBV6-1; tentatively, D is TRBD1 (5 bases). V lost 6 bases and J 0 bases, leaving 11 bases between the germline ends. The CDR3 sequence is 14 residues long. Per the germline V gene, CDR1 is MNHNS and CDR2 is SASEGT. This CDR3 reads CASRGGEMNTEAFF. The CDR3 DNA sequence: TGTGCCAGCAGGGGGGGTGAAATGAACACTGAAGCTTTCTTT.

The chain is built from TRBV6-5 and TRBJ1-5; 8 bases align to TRBD1. V lost 4 bases, J lost 7 bases, and 6 bases stayed unmatched. This CDR3 has 14 residues. Looked up from germline, CDR1 is MNHEY and CDR2 is SVGAGI. The CDR3 nucleotides are TGTGCCAGCAGTTCTCGACAGGGGACCCAGCCCCAGCATTTT. It yields the protein CASSSRQGTQPQHF.

The chain uses TRBV5-1 and TRBJ2-7; 9 bases agree with TRBD1. After removal of 4 bases from V and 7 bases from J, the junction contained 9 bases not matched to a gene. This CDR3 has 14 amino acids. CDR1 and CDR2 from the germline V gene are SGHRS and YFSETQ. In DNA, the CDR3 is TGCGCCAGCAGCACGGGACAGGGTTTTGGAGAGCAGTACTTC. Protein sequence: CASSTGQGFGEQYF.

The gene calls are TRBV30 and TRBJ1-1, with D possibly being TRBD1 (5 bases). Germline lookup yields CDR1 GTSNPN and CDR2 SVGIG (reference sequence). The CDR3 sequence is 13 residues long. Trimming left V 4 bases short and J 5 bases short, with 14 bases between. The CDR3 sequence: CAWKGEIGTEAFF. The CDR3 DNA reads TGTGCCTGGAAAGGGGAAATTGGAACTGAAGCTTTCTTT.